This entry lists 5 T cell receptor beta chains sequenced from one sample in a study of cytomegalovirus exposure and HLA in healthy donors. The PCR was carried out with 60 Vbeta primers and 13 Jbeta primers. The method was immunoSEQ multiplex PCR; TCRdb's version includes in-frame clones alone and lacks a portion of them. The sample includes about 140,000 clones, 80% of them seen just once. Input material: PBMCs. The receptors here all came from a man aged 45-60 years in good health and CMV-seronegative.

The V gene is TRBV28, the J gene TRBJ1-2; possibly TRBD1 for D (5 bases). The CDR3 runs 14 residues. V was cut by 4 bases and J by 1 base, with 10 bases left in between. Germline V gene lookup returns CDR1 MDHEN and CDR2 SYDVKM. In DNA form, the CDR3 reads TGTGCCAGCAGTTCCTCCAGGGATAACTATGGCTACACCTTC. It is translated as CASSSSRDNYGYTF.

V gene TRBV15 combines with J gene TRBJ2-5; 9 bases line up with TRBD1. The DNA end lines up better with TRBJ2-7; the J call may be wrong. The CDR3 spans 16 residues. The V gene's germline CDR1 is LNHNV and CDR2 YYDKDF (reference sequence). The CDR3 is CATSRKTGGAPYEQYF. In nucleotides, the CDR3 is TGTGCCACCAGCCGAAAGACAGGGGGTGCCCCCTACGAGCAGTACTTC.

CDR3 nucleotide sequence: TGCGCCAGCAGCTTCCAACAGGGGGATGGCTACACCTTC. Protein: CASSFQQGDGYTF. V and J are TRBV5-1 and TRBJ1-2, with 8 bases fitting TRBD1. J gave up 6 bases and V 2 bases, and 3 bases lay outside the gene matches. Germline V lookup: CDR1 SGHRS, CDR2 YFSETQ. The CDR3 length is 13 residues. The full variable domain, rest sourced from reference TRBV5-1 and TRBJ1-2, is KAGVTQTPRYLIKTRGQQVTLSCSPISGHRSVSWYQQTPGQGLQFLFEYFSETQRNKGNFPGRFSGRQFSNSRSEMNVSTLELGDSALYLCASSFQQGDGYTFGSGTRLTVV.

The J gene is TRBJ2-7, the V gene TRBV5-1; TRBD1 agrees at 7 bases. Losses at the gene ends were 4 bases for V and 10 bases for J; bases not matched to a gene: 8. The CDR3 consists of 12 residues. Germline V gives CDR1 SGHRS, CDR2 YFSETQ. The CDR3 region is CASSPDREYQYF. Here the CDR3 DNA reads TGCGCCAGCAGCCCCGACAGGGAATATCAGTACTTC.

The CDR3 coding sequence is TGCGCCAGCAGCCGCATATCTACTAGCTCCTACAATGAGCAGTTCTTC. This encodes CASSRISTSSYNEQFF. This chain uses TRBV5-1 with TRBJ2-1, with D possibly TRBD2 on 5 matching bases. Germline CDR1 reads SGHRS; CDR2 reads YFSETQ. Trimming stripped 4 bases from V and 0 bases from J, with 14 bases between. CDR3 length: 16 residues. The full variable domain, its missing parts supplied by reference TRBV5-1 and TRBJ2-1, is KAGVTQTPRYLIKTRGQQVTLSCSPISGHRSVSWYQQTPGQGLQFLFEYFSETQRNKGNFPGRFSGRQFSNSRSEMNVSTLELGDSALYLCASSRISTSSYNEQFFGPGTRLTVL.